The 12 T cell receptor beta chains in this list originate from one sample, sequenced in a study of T cells after yellow fever vaccination. MiXCR, applied by TCRdb to the 5' RACE reads, yields one record per CDR3 protein. The table lists a few hundred thousand distinct CDR3 sequences, around 5.2% of them singletons. Here the sequenced sample was CD4+ T cells sorted from PBMCs, taken on the day of the yellow fever booster vaccination. The receptors shown here come from a man younger than 35 who received the YFV17D yellow fever vaccine.

The table lists this clonotype with a few counts. V usage is TRBV5-1 and J usage is TRBJ2-5, with 15 bases fitting TRBD2. With 6 bases clipped from V and 5 bases from J, the junction kept 8 bases outside the gene matches. This CDR3 spans 16 amino acids. Germline V gene lookup returns CDR1 SGHRS and CDR2 YFSETQ. CDR3 in amino acids: CASTSMGLAGGETQYF. The CDR3 nucleotides are TGCGCCAGCACTTCGATGGGACTAGCGGGGGGTGAGACCCAGTACTTC.

There are many counts of this clonotype. The chain uses TRBV12-3 or TRBV12-4 and TRBJ1-5; D is uncertain. V was clipped by 8 bases and J by 5 bases, with 7 bases between them. This CDR3 has 11 amino acids. Here the CDR3 reads CASLPDQPQHF. CDR3 DNA sequence: TGTGCCAGCCTCCCTGATCAGCCCCAGCATTTT.

The chain carries TRBV11-2 and TRBJ2-3; a possible D gene is TRBD2 (6 bases). V lost 6 bases to trimming and J lost 5 bases, with 21 bases between them. This CDR3 spans 16 amino acids. The germline CDR1 and CDR2 sequences are SGHAT and FQNNGV. The CDR3 protein is CASREYGGTLGDTQYF. DNA for the CDR3: TGTGCCAGCAGGGAGTACGGCGGGACGCTGGGAGATACGCAGTATTTT.

This clonotype has ten or more counts. The chain is built from TRBV5-1 and TRBJ2-3; the D gene is possibly TRBD2 (6 bases). Trimming pared 5 bases from V and 1 base from J, leaving 14 bases between. Germline values: CDR1 SGHRS, CDR2 YFSETQ. The CDR3 length is 15 residues. The DNA for the CDR3 is TGCGCCAGCAGTTTCTCGGGGGTTGGCACAGATACGCAGTATTTT. Protein sequence: CASSFSGVGTDTQYF. The variable domain in full, completed from reference TRBV5-1 and TRBJ2-3, reads KAGVTQTPRYLIKTRGQQVTLSCSPISGHRSVSWYQQTPGQGLQFLFEYFSETQRNKGNFPGRFSGRQFSNSRSEMNVSTLELGDSALYLCASSFSGVGTDTQYFGPGTRLTVL.

This clonotype was counted between two and nine times. The gene calls are TRBV6-1 and TRBJ2-7; 7 bases map to TRBD2. The germline V gene has CDR1 MNHNS and CDR2 SASEGT. With 0 bases clipped from V and 4 bases from J, the junction kept 9 bases outside the gene matches. The CDR3 spans 16 residues. DNA for the CDR3: TGTGCCAGCAGTGAAGCGCACAGCGGGGAATGGTACGAGCAGTACTTC. Its protein is CASSEAHSGEWYEQYF.

This clonotype showed up just a few times. The chain joins TRBV5-4 to TRBJ2-2; D gene unclear. This CDR3 has 14 amino acids. V was shortened by 6 bases and J by 0 bases, with 9 bases between the two germline ends. CDR1 SGHNT and CDR2 YYREEE come from the germline V gene (reference sequence). The CDR3 sequence: CASNPAPNTGELFF. In DNA, the CDR3 is TGTGCCAGCAACCCGGCCCCGAACACCGGGGAGCTGTTTTTT.

This clonotype was seen repeatedly, ten times or more. CDR3 protein: CASSTGHINSPLHF. CDR3 bases: TGTGCCAGCAGCACCGGACATATTAATTCACCCCTCCACTTT. V is TRBV6-5 and J is TRBJ1-6; possibly TRBD1 for D (5 bases). This CDR3 has 14 residues. Per the germline V gene, CDR1 is MNHEY and CDR2 is SVGAGI. Trimming left V 6 bases short and J 6 bases short, with 12 bases between.

This clonotype has just a few counts. This chain joins TRBV12-3 or TRBV12-4 and TRBJ2-7; D not certain. Between the trimmed V and J ends, which lost 5 bases and 3 bases, there was a span of 5 bases. The CDR3 runs to 11 residues. This CDR3 is CASSDFYEQYF. The DNA of the CDR3 is TGTGCCAGCAGTGACTTCTACGAGCAGTACTTC.

This clonotype has only a few counts. This chain links TRBV7-2 with TRBJ2-7; D unresolved. Germline V gives CDR1 SGHTA, CDR2 FQGNSA. This CDR3 spans 14 amino acids. V lost 7 bases, J lost 1 base, and 14 bases lay in between. In DNA, the CDR3 is TGTGCCAGCACCATATCGTTCAGGTCCTACGAGCAGTACTTC. This encodes CASTISFRSYEQYF. The whole variable domain, filled in from reference TRBV7-2 and TRBJ2-7, reads GAGVSQSPSNKVTEKGKDVELRCDPISGHTALYWYRQSLGQGLEFLIYFQGNSAPDKSGLPSDRFSAERTGGSVSTLTIQRTQQEDSAVYLCASTISFRSYEQYFGPGTRLTVT.

This chain connects TRBV12-3 or TRBV12-4 to TRBJ1-1; 8 nucleotides agree with TRBD1. The CDR3 sequence is 13 residues long. J gave up 3 bases and V 6 bases, and 3 bases lay outside the gene matches. The CDR3 sequence is CASRETGDTEAFF. The CDR3 region has the DNA TGTGCCAGCAGAGAGACAGGGGACACTGAAGCTTTCTTT.

This clonotype has ten or more counts. This chain connects TRBV7-3 to TRBJ2-2; possibly TRBD1 or TRBD2 for D (6 bases each). This CDR3 is 15 amino acids long. Trimming removed 7 bases from V and 0 bases from J, with 12 bases in between. CDR1 SGHTA and CDR2 FQGTGA come from the germline V gene. The CDR3 nucleotides are TGTGCCAGCACCCCCGGGGGCGCGAACACCGGGGAGCTGTTTTTT. Amino acids: CASTPGGANTGELFF.

In this sample, this clonotype turned up a few times. The chain joins TRBV20-1 to TRBJ2-1; 8 bases are a match to TRBD2. CDR1 and CDR2 from the germline V gene are DFQATT and SNEGSKA (reference sequence). The V and J ends lost 6 bases and 9 bases, in that order; junction bases with no gene match: 13. The CDR3 has 14 amino acids. As DNA, the CDR3 is TGCAGTGCCACCTCACCGGGGGGGCCGGGTGAGCAGTTCTTC. It translates to CSATSPGGPGEQFF.